This T cell receptor (beta chain) was sequenced for a study of identical twins (dated by TCRdb to the mid-2010s). Describing the broader study: The study deep-sequenced TCR alpha and beta repertoires from monozygotic twins, unrelated adults of various ages and cord blood to test whether fetal clonotypes persist. To rule out contamination, the twin experiments were replicated at different times with different library preparation protocols. Overall study outcomes, separate from this receptor: The excess sharing between twins in beta out-of-frame sequences was weaker because fewer shared sequences reduced the signal-to-noise ratio. Invariant T cells such as MAIT and iNKT could partly confound zero-insertion analyses, although diverse VJ usage argued against such confounding for most clonotypes. Because the same donors could not be followed over many years, the conclusions relied on cross-sectional statistical analysis. Fewer insertions were carried by abundant cord blood beta clonotypes; a weaker similar trend was observed in young adult naive repertoires, while no such trend was observed in memory repertoires. Compared with coincidental sharing between unrelated individuals, an excess of low generation-probability sequences was observed among out-of-frame TCR alpha sequences shared between twins. In monozygotic twins, recombination models systematically underestimated out-of-frame TCR alpha sharing, but the models matched the sharing seen between unrelated individuals.

Every donor was a healthy Caucasian. Three unrelated non-twin adults were also sequenced: a male aged 18 to 30, a male aged 50 to 60 and a female aged 50 to 60. Miltenyi CD45RO+ enrichment and human naive T-cell isolation kits were used to isolate memory (CD45RO+) and naive T cells from PBMC. This clonotype was found many times. The clone's antigen remains unknown. The input lacks base qualities; no much larger clone sits a single base away. The library relied on 5' RACE. The data were produced on an Illumina HiSeq 2000. A universal primer binding site was introduced by template switching, and a unique molecular identifier was present in the final cDNA, enabling accurate counting of TCR cDNA molecules. Specific primers in the conserved constant-segment region were used to synthesize first-strand cDNA for TCR alpha and beta chains. To control for contamination, every cDNA library carried two barcodes: a SMART-Mk sample barcode plus Illumina barcodes. TruSeq adapter sequences, together with Illumina sample barcodes, were added in two successive PCR steps. TCR alpha and beta cDNA libraries were sequenced on the Illumina HiSeq platform with custom primers. As for the authors' bioinformatics: Unique molecular identifiers were extracted from raw reads with MiGEC, and CDR3 positions were determined with MiXCR. For each individual, recombination models were inferred using an EM algorithm with the repgenHMM and IGoR tools. Shared clonotypes were analyzed with the tcR package in R, and sharing was normalized by the product of cloneset sizes. To study raw recombination free of thymic and clonal selection effects, out-of-frame nonproductive sequences were analyzed. TCRdb itself trimmed the public reads at Q25 with fastp, ran MiXCR and retained productive beta chains. Rows with one shared CDR3 protein collapse into an entry with the most common genes and DNA. The V and J calls were not made by the authors but by TCRdb's processing. The table for this sample lists 400,000 to 500,000 distinct CDR3 sequences; approximately 17% of them were counted only once. The top ten clones comprise around 10% of the sample.

This TCR was sampled from a man in his forties or fifties in good health. The specimen sequenced was naive T cells sorted from blood. Read against the paper, the sample's cell subset or site label means: cells isolated with a human naive T-cell isolation kit.

At the DNA level, the sequence is TGTGCCAGCAGCTTAGGGACTAGCGGTCGCACAGATACGCAGTATTTT. Its protein reads: CASSLGTSGRTDTQYF. The rearrangement joined TRBV7-9 to TRBJ2-3, and TRBD2 matches 10 of the central bases. The germline V gene (reference sequence) provides CDR1 SEHNR and CDR2 FQNEAQ. Trimming removed 1 base from V and 1 base from J; the gene matches leave 2 bases unexplained. There are 16 amino acids in the CDR3, from cysteine to phenylalanine inclusive. Here the CDR3 DNA is all that survives: 48 bases in frame from base 1.